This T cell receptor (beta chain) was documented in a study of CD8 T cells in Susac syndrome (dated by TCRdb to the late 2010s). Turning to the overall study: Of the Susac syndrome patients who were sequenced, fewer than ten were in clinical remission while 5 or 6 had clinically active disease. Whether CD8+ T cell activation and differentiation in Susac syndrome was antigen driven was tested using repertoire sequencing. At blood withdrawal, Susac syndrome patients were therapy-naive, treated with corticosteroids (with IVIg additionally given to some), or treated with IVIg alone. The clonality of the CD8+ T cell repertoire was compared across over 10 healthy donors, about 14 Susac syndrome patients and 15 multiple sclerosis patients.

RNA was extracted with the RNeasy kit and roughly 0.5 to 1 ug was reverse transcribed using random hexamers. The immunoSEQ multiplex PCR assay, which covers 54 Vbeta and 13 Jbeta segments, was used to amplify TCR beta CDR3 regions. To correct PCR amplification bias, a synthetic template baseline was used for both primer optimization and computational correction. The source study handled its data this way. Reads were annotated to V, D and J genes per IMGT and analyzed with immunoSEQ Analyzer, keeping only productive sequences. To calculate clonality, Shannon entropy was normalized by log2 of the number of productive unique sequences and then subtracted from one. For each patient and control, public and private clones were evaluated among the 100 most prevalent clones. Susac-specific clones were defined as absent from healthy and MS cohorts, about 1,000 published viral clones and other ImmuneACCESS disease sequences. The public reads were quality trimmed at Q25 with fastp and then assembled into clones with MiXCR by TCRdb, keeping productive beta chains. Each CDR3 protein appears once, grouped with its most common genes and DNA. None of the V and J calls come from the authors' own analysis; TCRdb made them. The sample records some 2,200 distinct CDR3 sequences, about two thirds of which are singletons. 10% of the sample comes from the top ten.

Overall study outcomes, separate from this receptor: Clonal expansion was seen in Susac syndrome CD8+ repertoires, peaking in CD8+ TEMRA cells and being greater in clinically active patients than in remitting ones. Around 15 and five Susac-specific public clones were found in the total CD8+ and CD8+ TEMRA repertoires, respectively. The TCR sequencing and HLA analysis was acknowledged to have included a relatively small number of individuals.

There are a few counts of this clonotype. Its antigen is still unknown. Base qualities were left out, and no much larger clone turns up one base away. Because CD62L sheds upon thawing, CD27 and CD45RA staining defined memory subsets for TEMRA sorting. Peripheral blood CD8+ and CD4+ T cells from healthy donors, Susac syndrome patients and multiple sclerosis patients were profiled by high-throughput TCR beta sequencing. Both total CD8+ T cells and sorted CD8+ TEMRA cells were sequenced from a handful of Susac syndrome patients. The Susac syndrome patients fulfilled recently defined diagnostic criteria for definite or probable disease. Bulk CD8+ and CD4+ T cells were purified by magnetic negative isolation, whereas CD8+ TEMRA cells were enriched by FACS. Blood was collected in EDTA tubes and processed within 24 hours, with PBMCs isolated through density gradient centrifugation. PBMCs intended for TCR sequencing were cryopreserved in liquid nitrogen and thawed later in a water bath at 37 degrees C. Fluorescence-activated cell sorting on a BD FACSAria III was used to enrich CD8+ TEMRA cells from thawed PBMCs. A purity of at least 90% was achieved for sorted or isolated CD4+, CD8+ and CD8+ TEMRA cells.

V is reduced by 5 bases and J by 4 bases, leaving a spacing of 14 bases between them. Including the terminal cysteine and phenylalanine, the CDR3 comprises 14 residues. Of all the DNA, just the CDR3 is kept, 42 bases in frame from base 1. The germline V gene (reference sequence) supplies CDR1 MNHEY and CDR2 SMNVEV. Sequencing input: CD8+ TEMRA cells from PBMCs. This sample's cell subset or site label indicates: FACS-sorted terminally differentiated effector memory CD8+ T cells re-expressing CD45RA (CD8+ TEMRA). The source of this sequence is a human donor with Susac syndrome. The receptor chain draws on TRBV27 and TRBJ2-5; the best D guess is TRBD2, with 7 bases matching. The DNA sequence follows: TGTGCCAGCAGTGGGGGGGGCCCGAGAGAGACCCAGTACTTC. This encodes CASSGGGPRETQYF.